The 10 T cell receptor beta chains presented below share a single source sample, sequenced in a study of cytomegalovirus exposure and HLA in healthy donors. Primers for the PCR totalled 60 Vbeta and 13 Jbeta. TCRdb keeps only in-frame clones here, not all; method: immunoSEQ multiplex PCR. Of about 150,000 clones listed, roughly two thirds are singletons. Sequenced material: PBMCs. These receptors all stem from a male donor in good health and CMV-seronegative.

The chain couples TRBV6-1 to TRBJ1-5; unclear D gene. This CDR3 is 15 amino acids long. The V end was cut by 5 bases, the J end by 1 base, with 12 bases between. The germline CDR1 and CDR2 sequences are MNHNS and SASEGT. The DNA of the CDR3 is TGTGCCAGCAGTCCTACAACGGGGAGCAATCAGCCCCAGCATTTT. It translates to CASSPTTGSNQPQHF.

The chain couples TRBV6-1 to TRBJ2-7, with TRBD1 identical over 8 bases. The ends lost 4 bases at V and 4 bases at J; junction bases unmatched: 6. CDR3 length equals 14 residues. CDR1 is MNHNS and CDR2 is SASEGT in the germline V gene. DNA for the CDR3: TGTGCCAGCAGTGCCGGGACAGGTCTTTACGAGCAGTACTTC. Protein: CASSAGTGLYEQYF.

The gene calls are TRBV5-1 and TRBJ1-1, with TRBD1 as a possible D gene (5 bases). This CDR3 is 14 amino acids long. Trimming stripped 4 bases from V and 2 bases from J, with 12 bases between. Germline assignment: CDR1 SGHRS and CDR2 YFSETQ. The CDR3 loop reads CASSLIQENTEAFF. In DNA, the CDR3 is TGCGCCAGCAGCCTAATACAGGAAAACACTGAAGCTTTCTTT.

This sequence joins TRBV4-1 and TRBJ2-2; 8 positions match TRBD1. J gave up 1 base and V 3 bases, and 4 bases lay outside the gene matches. The CDR3 runs to 16 residues. Germline lookup yields CDR1 MGHRA and CDR2 YSYEKL. This CDR3 reads CASSHKGQGNTGELFF. CDR3 DNA: TGCGCCAGCAGCCATAAAGGACAGGGGAACACCGGGGAGCTGTTTTTT.

CDR3 sequence reads: CASSPHRETLPGYEQYF. CDR3 in DNA: TGTGCCAGCAGCCCACACAGGGAGACATTGCCGGGCTACGAGCAGTACTTC. The V and J genes are TRBV7-9 and TRBJ2-7; a possible D gene is TRBD1 (6 bases). The CDR3 is 17 residues long. V shed 5 bases and J shed 3 bases, with 23 bases lying between them. Germline V gives CDR1 SEHNR, CDR2 FQNEAQ (reference sequence).

The CDR3 reads CASRTGESTNEKLFF. For the CDR3, the DNA is TGTGCCAGCAGAACAGGGGAATCTACTAATGAAAAACTGTTTTTT. V is TRBV6-5 and J is TRBJ1-4; 7 bases are a match to TRBD1. CDR3 length: 15 residues. The V gene end was trimmed by 6 bases and the J gene end by 2 bases; junction bases not matched to a gene: 6. Germline V CDR1 and CDR2: MNHEY, SVGAGI.

The genes are TRBV27 and TRBJ2-7, with D uncertain. V gave up 0 bases and J gave up 0 bases, with 12 bases separating them. The CDR3 contains 16 residues. Per germline, CDR1 MNHEY and CDR2 SMNVEV (reference sequence). This CDR3 reads CASSLSGATYSYEQYF. The DNA of the CDR3 is TGTGCCAGCAGTTTATCTGGAGCAACCTACTCCTACGAGCAGTACTTC.

V gene TRBV28 combines with J gene TRBJ2-2; weak D call: TRBD2 (6 bases). The CDR3 length is 16 residues. Trimming took off 3 bases at V and 6 bases at J, with 17 bases between the two ends. The germline gives CDR1 MDHEN, CDR2 SYDVKM. Written as DNA, the CDR3 is TGTGCCAGCAGTTTTTTCGGGGGATCGTCAGCCGGGGAGCTGTTTTTT. It encodes CASSFFGGSSAGELFF.

The V call is TRBV9, the J call TRBJ2-3, with TRBD2 matching 13 bases. The length of the CDR3 is 19 residues. V was pared by 3 bases and J by 0 bases, with 10 bases of the junction left unmatched. CDR1 and CDR2 (germline): SGDLS, YYNGEE. CDR3 in amino acids: CASSGRLAGGAVSTDTQYF. The CDR3 nucleotides read TGTGCCAGCAGCGGAAGACTAGCGGGGGGCGCGGTGAGCACAGATACGCAGTATTTT. Full variable domain (missing parts from reference TRBV9 and TRBJ2-3): DSGVTQTPKHLITATGQRVTLRCSPRSGDLSVYWYQQSLDQGLQFLIQYYNGEERAKGNILERFSAQQFPDLHSELNLSSLELGDSALYFCASSGRLAGGAVSTDTQYFGPGTRLTVL.

This clone was picked up a small number of times. This chain uses TRBV5-8 with TRBJ1-4; D gene uncertain. Trimming removed 2 bases at V and 7 bases at J, with 3 bases between. Germline lookup yields CDR1 SGHTS and CDR2 YDEGEE. The CDR3 loop spans 11 amino acids. CDR3 region: CASSFREKLFF. In nucleotides, the CDR3 is TGTGCCAGCAGCTTCCGTGAAAAACTGTTTTTT.